This TCR beta chain is from a study of T cells in Graves' hyperthyroidism and ophthalmopathy. Ten or more counts support this clonotype. Trimming stripped 6 bases from V and 5 bases from J, with 10 bases between. The CDR3 sequence is 13 residues long. Germline V gene lookup returns CDR1 MNHEY and CDR2 SVGEGT. TCR beta CDR3 sequences were amplified from RNA transcripts. HTBI primers were employed in a first-round RT-PCR of the TCR CDR3. One entry per CDR3 protein results from TCRdb running MiXCR on the multiplex PCR reads. The data contain roughly 400,000 distinct CDR3 sequences, approximately 14% of them seen just once; the ten biggest clones take up approximately 30%.

Sample: blood. This receptor was identified in a woman aged 18-30 years with Graves' hyperthyroidism that later progressed to Graves' ophthalmopathy. The V and J genes are TRBV6-2 or TRBV6-3 and TRBJ2-2, with D tentatively TRBD1 (5 bases). DNA of the CDR3: TGTGCCAGCAGGACACAGGCTACCGGGGAGCTGTTTTTT. It yields the protein CASRTQATGELFF.